These T cell receptor beta chains were read from a single sample in a study of T cells in Graves' hyperthyroidism and ophthalmopathy. TCRdb re-analysed the multiplex PCR reads in MiXCR, keeping a single row per CDR3 protein. The sample includes about 540,000 distinct CDR3 sequences, about 45% of them seen just once. Sequenced material: peripheral blood or thyroid tissue (not recorded which). The receptor source for this set is a woman under 30 with Graves' hyperthyroidism. The CDR3 runs from the conserved cysteine through the conserved F or W. A D gene is named only where the DNA matches it firmly. Some rows mark clone size as missing; the rest say once, few, many or name a class of expanded clone.

-	-	TRBV4-3	TRBJ2-7	TGCGCCAGCAGCCACGATACTTGGGGCCTCGAGCGGTACTTC	CASSHDTWGLERYF
many	-	TRBV15	TRBJ1-6	TGTGCCACCAGCAGAAGGACGGAGAGCTCCTATAATTCACCCCTCCACTTT	CATSRRTESSYNSPLHF
-	-	TRBV20-1	TRBJ2-7	TGCAGTTACTCGATCTCCTACGAGCAGTACTTC	CSYSISYEQYF
-	TRBD2	TRBV24-1	TRBJ2-6	TGTGCCACCGGTGCGGGGGAGACTTTCACTTTC	CATGAGETFTF
-	TRBD1	TRBV10-3	TRBJ1-3	TGTGCCATCAGTGACCGGGACAGGGTACACACCATATATTTT	CAISDRDRVHTIYF
many	-	TRBV5-1	TRBJ1-1	TGCGCCAGCAGCTTGACGGGGAATGTGAACACTGAAGCTTTCTTT	CASSLTGNVNTEAFF
-	-	TRBV29-1	TRBJ2-7	TGCAGCGTCCTTAACAGAGGGGGTGGATCCTACGAGCAGTACTTC	CSVLNRGGGSYEQYF
-	-	TRBV3-1	TRBJ2-7	TGTGCCAGCAGCCTCCGGGCTGGGACTCAGTACGAGCAGTACTTC	CASSLRAGTQYEQYF
many	-	TRBV9	TRBJ1-3	TGTGCCAGCGGCGGGAGGACCTCTGGAAACACCATATATTTT	CASGGRTSGNTIYF
-	TRBD1	TRBV7-9	TRBJ1-6	TGTGCCAGCAACCCGGGTGGCAGGGGGGATTCACCCCTCCACTTT	CASNPGGRGDSPLHF
-	-	TRBV2	TRBJ2-2	TGTGCCAGCAGTTACTCGACGGACACCGGGGAGCTGTTTTTT	CASSYSTDTGELFF
many	-	TRBV7-8	TRBJ2-7	TGTGCCAGCAGCATGGGACTTTCCTACGAGCAGTACTTC	CASSMGLSYEQYF
few	-	TRBV5-6	TRBJ2-2	TGTGCCAGCAGCAGGACCAGGGTATTGGGTCGAGGGGAGCTGTTTTTT	CASSRTRVLGRGELFF
many	TRBD1	TRBV15	TRBJ1-5	TGTGCCACCAGCAGCGACAGGGGTAATCAGCCCCAGCATTTT	CATSSDRGNQPQHF
many	TRBD1	TRBV7-2	TRBJ2-7	TGTGCCAGCAGCTTAGCCGGACAGGGGAGAACCTACGAGCAGTACTTC	CASSLAGQGRTYEQYF
many	-	TRBV2	TRBJ2-6	TGTGCCAGCAGGAGGGCATATTCTGGGGCCAACGTCCTGACTTTC	CASRRAYSGANVLTF
few	TRBD2	TRBV6-4	TRBJ2-7	TGTGCCAGCAGTTTCCGGACTAGCGGGAGCGGTAGCTCCTACGAGCAGTACTTC	CASSFRTSGSGSSYEQYF
-	-	TRBV7-9	TRBJ2-7	TGTGCCAGCAGCTATAGCGGGACAGGTGACTACGAGCAGTACTTC	CASSYSGTGDYEQYF
many	TRBD1	TRBV10-3	TRBJ1-1	TGTGCCATCAGTGACCTCGCGACAGGGGGCGCGGTTAACACTGAAGCTTTCTTT	CAISDLATGGAVNTEAFF
-	-	TRBV2	TRBJ2-7	TGTGCCAGCAGTGCCTCAGGGAGAAGCTCCTACAATGAGCAGTACTTC	CASSASGRSSYNEQYF
many	-	TRBV24-1	TRBJ1-5	TGTGCCACCAGTGATTCTACAGGAGCCGATCAGCCCCAGCATTTT	CATSDSTGADQPQHF
many	-	TRBV4-2	TRBJ2-7	TGTGCCAGCAGCCGGGACCCGATCGCCTACGAGCAGTACTTC	CASSRDPIAYEQYF
many	-	TRBV4-1	TRBJ2-7	TGCGCCAGCAGCCAAGATGGGGCTCGACAGGCCTACGAGCAGTACTTC	CASSQDGARQAYEQYF
many	-	TRBV6-2/TRBV6-3	TRBJ1-5	TGTGCCAGCAGCCCCCCCACAGGGAGGAATCAGCCCCAGCATTTT	CASSPPTGRNQPQHF
many	-	TRBV7-9	TRBJ1-1	TGTGCCAGCAGAGCTTGGATAGCGGTTGAGAACACTGAAGCTTTCTTT	CASRAWIAVENTEAFF
many	TRBD1	TRBV11-3	TRBJ2-7	TGTGCCAGCAGCTTAGTACAGGGGCCCGCCTACGAGCAGTACTTC	CASSLVQGPAYEQYF
-	TRBD1	TRBV12-3/TRBV12-4	TRBJ1-1	TGTGCCAGCAGTTTAGGGGGGACAGGGATGAACACTGAAGCTTTCTTT	CASSLGGTGMNTEAFF
-	-	TRBV11-1	TRBJ1-2	TGCGCCAGCAGCCAAGATGGGGTTGGTGGCTACACCTTC	CASSQDGVGGYTF
-	TRBD1	TRBV12-3/TRBV12-4	TRBJ2-5	TGTGCCAGCAGTTTCCAGACATCAGGGGGCGCGGAGACCCAGTACTTC	CASSFQTSGGAETQYF
-	TRBD1	TRBV5-6	TRBJ1-6	TGTGCCAGCAGCGAAGACAGGGGCAATTCACCCCTCCACTTT	CASSEDRGNSPLHF
-	-	TRBV6-1	TRBJ2-5	TGTGCCAGCAGTGATGCGGGTAGGGGGTGGGGAGAGCCCCAGTACTTC	CASSDAGRGWGEPQYF
few	-	TRBV24-1	TRBJ1-5	TGTGCCACCAGTGATTCGGCTGGGGGTAGCAATCAGCCCCAGCATTTT	CATSDSAGGSNQPQHF
many	-	TRBV27	TRBJ2-5	TGTGCCAGCAGTTTATTATTAGTGGGGATCGGGCCAGAGACCCAGTACTTC	CASSLLLVGIGPETQYF
many	-	TRBV7-8	TRBJ1-5	TGTGCCAGCAGCTTTCATAGCAATCAGCCCCAGCATTTT	CASSFHSNQPQHF
-	TRBD1	TRBV29-1	TRBJ1-6	TGCAGCGTTGGGGGACAGGGGGTGTCACCCCTCCACTTT	CSVGGQGVSPLHF
-	-	TRBV7-9	TRBJ2-3	TGTGCCAGCAGCTTAGATCCTGTCTACACAGATACGCAGTATTTT	CASSLDPVYTDTQYF
-	-	TRBV20-1	TRBJ2-7	TGCAGTGCCCAAACCCGGGCCGCCAACTCACATGAGCAGTACTTC	CSAQTRAANSHEQYF
-	TRBD2	TRBV20-1	TRBJ2-3	TGCAGTGCTAGAGATTCGACAGCGGGAGGACCAGCTAGCACAGATACGCAGTATTTT	CSARDSTAGGPASTDTQYF
many	-	TRBV15	TRBJ2-2	TGTGCCACCAGTCTTACTCAGGAACTCGCGATAATGAACACCGGGGAGCTGTTTTTT	CATSLTQELAIMNTGELFF
-	-	TRBV15	TRBJ1-4	TGTGCCACCAGCGGCGCCCTTGGGGGTGAAAAACTGTTTTTT	CATSGALGGEKLFF
-	TRBD2	TRBV7-9	TRBJ2-7	TGTGCCAGCAGCTTGGTAGGGACTAGCGTTTACGAGCAGTACTTC	CASSLVGTSVYEQYF
-	TRBD1	TRBV7-2	TRBJ2-3	TGTGCCAGCAGCTTCACAGGGGACACGCAGTATTTT	CASSFTGDTQYF
many	-	TRBV19	TRBJ1-1	TGTGCCAGTAGTCTACCGTTTAACACTGAAGCTTTCTTT	CASSLPFNTEAFF
many	-	TRBV19	TRBJ2-2	TGTGCCAGTAGTATCCAGAACACCGGGGAGCTGTTTTTT	CASSIQNTGELFF
many	-	TRBV11-2	TRBJ1-4	TGTGCCAGCAGCTTAATCACCAGCGCGTCTAATGAAAAACTGTTTTTT	CASSLITSASNEKLFF
-	-	TRBV4-2	TRBJ1-4	TGTGCCAGCAGCTCGACGGCAGTTGATGAAAAACTGTTTTTT	CASSSTAVDEKLFF
many	TRBD1	TRBV4-3	TRBJ1-2	TGCGCCAGCAGCCAAGATGCAGGGGGGAACTATGGCTACACCTTC	CASSQDAGGNYGYTF